The source of this T cell receptor (beta chain) is a study of cytomegalovirus exposure and HLA in healthy donors. Study context: Most genotyped donors, approximately 77% of about 360, had Caucasian-associated genetic ancestry.

Germline V gene lookup returns CDR1 SGHTA and CDR2 FQGNSA. This CDR3 is built from 13 residues. V was clipped by 2 bases and J by 2 bases, with 7 bases between them. With 60 Vbeta and 13 Jbeta primers, the PCR was carried out. Some clones are missing from TCRdb's copy, which holds only in-frame ones; the method was immunoSEQ multiplex PCR. Found here are some 140,000 clones, about 77% of them singletons; the top ten hold 1% to 1.5%. The material sequenced was PBMCs. The rearrangement uses TRBV7-2 and TRBJ2-7; D may be TRBD2 (5 bases). The TCR sequence derives from a man in his fifties or sixties in good health and CMV-seronegative. The CDR3 sequence is CASSLPGTYEQYF. The CDR3 DNA sequence: TGTGCCAGCAGCTTACCGGGGACCTACGAGCAGTACTTC.